The entry that follows covers one T cell receptor beta chain sequence. This clonotype was seen at least ten times. Its binding antigen is unknown. Base qualities are not recorded, but no much larger clone differs from it by a single base. According to the germline V gene (reference sequence), CDR1 reads DFQATT and CDR2 reads SNEGSKA. Clipping removes 3 bases from V and 2 bases from J, with 4 as the unmatched junction base count. The CDR3 sequence holds 14 residues, the cysteine and phenylalanine included. CDR3 DNA only is kept here, 42 bases in frame from base 1. The sample's treatment or condition label is to be understood as: in vitro stimulation with specific CMV peptide epitopes to enrich CMV-specific T cells. These data are taken from a study of T cell repertoires in cytomegalovirus infection (dated by TCRdb to between 2018 and 2021). About the investigation overall: Recently identified HLA-C-restricted CMV epitopes, whose presentation resists viral immunomodulation, were targeted by peptide stimulations together with well-studied HLA-B-restricted epitopes. Because public TCR beta signatures pointed to carriage of CMV infection together with the matching HLA type, the HLA type of each donor mattered for the analysis. General findings and caveats noted by the study authors: The ex vivo response was dominated by HLA-C-restricted CMV-specific TCR beta clonotypes, which also provided the single most frequent clonotype in two of eight donors. Cumulative frequency of public TCR beta family members discriminated carriers of CMV infection plus the relevant HLA type in this cohort and an independent roughly 350-donor cohort.

The run used an Illumina HiSeq 1500. TCRdb reprocessed the public reads (quality trimming at Q25 with fastp, clone calling with MiXCR) and kept in-frame beta chains. CDR3 protein sequences are deduplicated, and each keeps its most common genes and DNA. This sample holds some 310,000 distinct CDR3 sequences; roughly 25% were observed only once. The biggest ten clones account for about 14% of the sample. The starting material was cultured PBMCs, obtained from culture after CMV antigen stimulation. The rearranged chain carries TRBV20-1 and TRBJ1-2, and 9 bases in between align with TRBD1. The source of this sequence is a human donor in good health (CMV status not recorded). Some clones in this sample may be carry-over from other donors' samples. CDR3 protein: CSARGGQGNYGYTF. The bases are TGCAGTGCTAGGGGCGGACAGGGGAACTATGGCTACACCTTC.